This is a list of T cell receptor beta chains from one sample in a study of blood T cell repertoires in COVID-19. The table came from immunoSEQ multiplex PCR; TCRdb's copy has only in-frame clones and leaves some out. The sample records under 80,000 clones, over 75% being singletons. Sequences were obtained from peripheral blood. Receptors originate from a human donor in a cohort sampled during active COVID-19. The CDR3 runs from the conserved cysteine through the conserved F or W. The D gene is left open where the match is weak. Size values are once, few and many counts, or a class for expanded clones, and some rows have none.

.	TRBJ1-3	TRBV5-8	.	CASSLETPTGNTIYF	TGTGCCAGCAGCTTGGAAACACCCACGGGAAACACCATATATTTT
.	TRBJ1-6	TRBV7-9	.	CASSLDGQGRSPLHF	TGTGCCAGCAGCTTAGATGGTCAGGGAAGGTCACCCCTCCACTTT
.	TRBJ2-2	TRBV5-1	.	CASRQSAGDTGELFF	TGCGCCAGCAGACAATCGGCTGGAGACACCGGGGAGCTGTTTTTT
.	TRBJ2-7	TRBV4-3	TRBD2	CASSPFLAGEGSYEQYF	TGCGCCAGCAGCCCGTTCCTAGCGGGAGAGGGCTCCTACGAGCAGTACTTC
.	TRBJ2-2	TRBV2	.	CASSEGSSTGELFF	TGTGCCAGCAGTGAGGGTAGCAGCACCGGGGAGCTGTTTTTT
.	TRBJ1-1	TRBV24-1	.	CATSAATGLNTEAFF	TGTGCCACCAGTGCCGCCACAGGGCTGAACACTGAAGCTTTCTTT
.	TRBJ2-5	TRBV6-6	TRBD1	CASRRGTESQETQYF	TGTGCCAGCAGGCGAGGGACAGAGAGCCAAGAGACCCAGTACTTC
.	TRBJ1-1	TRBV20-1	.	CSARPSWGDF	TGCAGTGCTAGACCGAGTTGGGGGGACTTT
.	TRBJ1-1	TRBV14	.	CASSTTGNTEAFF	TGTGCCAGCAGCACGACAGGGAACACTGAAGCTTTCTTT
few	TRBJ2-7	TRBV2	TRBD1	CASSVDRATYEQYF	TGTGCCAGCAGCGTTGACAGGGCCACCTACGAGCAGTACTTC
few	TRBJ2-6	TRBV5-1	TRBD2	CASSLVGGAGANVLTF	TGCGCCAGCAGCTTGGTGGGAGGGGCTGGGGCCAACGTCCTGACTTTC
.	TRBJ1-2	TRBV16	.	CASSLTSYGYTF	TGTGCCAGCAGCCTGACATCCTATGGCTACACCTTC
.	TRBJ2-6	TRBV6-2/TRBV6-3	TRBD2	CASSYPTGRGGANVLTF	TGTGCCAGCAGTTACCCGACCGGGAGGGGGGGGGCCAACGTCCTGACTTTC
.	TRBJ2-7	TRBV14	.	CASSQEITRVHEQYF	TGTGCCAGCAGCCAAGAGATTACCCGGGTCCACGAGCAGTACTTC
.	TRBJ2-1	TRBV7-8	TRBD2	CASSPHPTSGGRNEQFF	TGTGCCAGCAGCCCCCACCCAACTAGCGGGGGTAGGAATGAGCAGTTCTTC
.	TRBJ1-2	TRBV2	TRBD1	CATGQGRGYTF	TGTGCCACCGGACAGGGCCGTGGCTACACCTTC
.	TRBJ2-7	TRBV3-1/TRBV3-2	.	CASSQEGATYEQYF	TGTGCCAGCAGCCAAGAGGGCGCAACCTACGAGCAGTACTTC
.	TRBJ1-6	TRBV21-1	.	CAVDRGLGNSPLHF	TGTGCCGTAGACAGGGGGCTGGGTAATTCACCCCTCCACTTT
few	TRBJ1-5	TRBV18	.	CASSSGFSNQPQHF	TGTGCCAGCTCATCGGGGTTTAGCAATCAGCCCCAGCATTTT
.	TRBJ1-2	TRBV28	.	CASSELQGSLNYGYTF	TGTGCCAGCAGTGAGTTACAGGGTTCCCTTAACTATGGCTACACCTTC
.	TRBJ2-1	TRBV7-9	.	CASSLQGREDNEQFF	TGTGCCAGCAGCCTCCAGGGCAGGGAGGACAATGAGCAGTTCTTC
.	TRBJ1-3	TRBV7-3	.	CASSFVGLDKNTIYF	TGTGCCAGCAGCTTTGTGGGACTTGACAAAAACACCATATATTTT
.	TRBJ2-1	TRBV6-6	TRBD2	CASSPSGVYNEQFF	TGTGCCAGCAGCCCGAGCGGGGTCTACAATGAGCAGTTCTTC
.	TRBJ1-1	TRBV7-2	.	CASSPRAGGTEAFF	TGTGCCAGCAGCCCGCGGGCTGGGGGGACTGAAGCTTTCTTT
.	TRBJ1-2	TRBV5-4	.	CASSPRGALHGYTF	TGTGCCAGCAGCCCTCGGGGGGCTTTGCATGGCTACACCTTC
.	TRBJ2-2	TRBV24-1	TRBD1	CATSDPGTVAGELFF	TGTGCCACCAGTGATCCTGGGACAGTCGCCGGGGAGCTGTTTTTT
.	TRBJ2-5	TRBV25-1	TRBD1	CASSTLRDRGLETQYF	TGTGCCAGCAGTACACTCCGGGACAGGGGATTGGAGACCCAGTACTTC
.	TRBJ1-2	TRBV5-5	TRBD1	CASSNGQGTNYGYTF	TGTGCCAGCAGTAACGGACAGGGGACTAACTATGGCTACACCTTC
.	TRBJ2-1	TRBV28	.	CPSCLGGTGALNYNEQFF	TGTCCCAGCTGTTTGGGGGGGACGGGGGCTTTAAATTACAATGAGCAGTTCTTC
.	TRBJ2-1	TRBV10-2	.	CASSGGSRGDEQFF	TGCGCCAGCAGTGGCGGTAGTAGGGGCGATGAGCAGTTCTTC
.	TRBJ1-1	TRBV5-1	TRBD1	CASSLEGSGGTEAFF	TGCGCCAGCAGCCTTGAGGGATCAGGGGGCACTGAAGCTTTCTTT
few	TRBJ1-1	TRBV5-1	TRBD1	CASSLDGQGHTEAFF	TGCGCCAGCAGCTTAGACGGACAGGGCCACACTGAAGCTTTCTTT
.	TRBJ2-3	TRBV5-1	TRBD2	CASSLDAGGRTDTQYF	TGCGCCAGCAGCTTGGATGCGGGAGGTCGCACAGATACGCAGTATTTT
.	TRBJ2-7	TRBV4-3	TRBD2	CASSQASGPHYFQYF	TGCGCCAGCAGCCAAGCTAGCGGACCGCATTATTTCCAGTACTTC
.	TRBJ2-3	TRBV9	.	CASSVDQGWADTQYF	TGTGCCAGCAGCGTAGACCAGGGGTGGGCAGATACGCAGTATTTT
.	TRBJ2-2	TRBV7-6	.	CASSLSPGNTGELFF	TGTGCCAGCAGCTTATCCCCAGGCAACACCGGGGAGCTGTTTTTT
medium-sized	TRBJ2-7	TRBV7-9	.	CASSLSGSGNEQYF	TGTGCCAGCAGCTTATCCGGATCCGGGAACGAGCAGTACTTC
.	TRBJ1-5	TRBV2	.	CASSADDRPQIPQHF	TGTGCCAGCAGTGCGGACGACAGGCCACAAATACCCCAGCATTTT
.	TRBJ1-2	TRBV5-6	TRBD1	CASSLADRAGYGYTF	TGTGCCAGCAGCTTGGCGGACAGGGCGGGCTATGGCTACACCTTC
.	TRBJ2-3	TRBV19	TRBD2	CASSTSGTPSTDTQYF	TGTGCCAGTAGCACTAGCGGGACCCCTAGCACAGATACGCAGTATTTT
.	TRBJ2-7	TRBV7-2	TRBD2	CASSRTSGRRYEQYF	TGTGCCAGCAGTCGAACTAGCGGGAGAAGGTACGAGCAGTACTTC
.	TRBJ2-7	TRBV14	.	CASSPLSSFWGGAGEQYF	TGTGCCAGCAGCCCATTGAGCTCCTTTTGGGGAGGCGCCGGCGAGCAGTACTTC
.	TRBJ2-1	TRBV7-2	TRBD1	CASKRDREGNEQFF	TGTGCCAGCAAACGGGACAGGGAAGGCAATGAGCAGTTCTTC
.	TRBJ2-7	TRBV18	.	CASSLRDNSYEQYF	TGTGCCAGCTCACTCCGGGACAACTCCTACGAGCAGTACTTC
.	TRBJ1-1	TRBV5-1	TRBD1	CASSPGTGYMNTEAFF	TGCGCCAGCAGCCCCGGGACAGGGTACATGAACACTGAAGCTTTCTTT
few	TRBJ1-6	TRBV18	TRBD1	CASSPGQGASPLHF	TGTGCCAGCTCACCGGGACAGGGGGCTTCACCCCTCCACTTT
once	TRBJ1-5	TRBV30	TRBD1	CAWSLQGGSQPQHF	TGTGCCTGGAGTCTACAGGGGGGTAGTCAGCCCCAGCATTTT
.	TRBJ1-2	TRBV10-3	.	CAISESGDGYTF	TGTGCCATCAGTGAATCGGGGGATGGCTACACCTTC
.	TRBJ2-2	TRBV7-3	TRBD2	CASSPGTSGAGELFF	TGTGCCAGCAGCCCAGGGACTAGCGGAGCCGGGGAGCTGTTTTTT
.	TRBJ2-1	TRBV4-1	.	CASSQVDLGFRGSEQFF	TGCGCCAGCAGCCAAGTTGATTTGGGGTTCCGGGGTTCTGAGCAGTTCTTC
.	TRBJ2-3	TRBV5-1	.	CASSPQGYGGSTDTQYF	TGCGCCAGCAGCCCACAAGGATATGGCGGGAGCACAGATACGCAGTATTTT
.	TRBJ1-4	TRBV20-1	TRBD1	CSASVVTGVPNEKLFF	TGCAGTGCTAGTGTTGTGACAGGGGTCCCTAATGAAAAACTGTTTTTT